What follows are 32 T cell receptor beta chains derived from one specimen sequenced in a study of cytomegalovirus exposure and HLA in healthy donors. PCR involved 60 Vbeta and 13 Jbeta primers. The method was immunoSEQ multiplex PCR; TCRdb's version includes in-frame clones alone and lacks a portion of them. The data hold some 150,000 clones, with around 81% observed a single time. The source material was PBMCs. The source of these receptors is a man aged 35 to 55 in good health and CMV-seropositive.

This chain links TRBV9 with TRBJ2-6, with D perhaps matching TRBD1 (6 bases). Germline CDR1 and CDR2: SGDLS and YYNGEE. This CDR3 spans 17 amino acids. V lost 0 bases, J lost 0 bases, and 10 bases lay in between. CDR3 sequence reads: CASSVVQGSSGANVLTF. CDR3 nucleotide sequence: TGTGCCAGCAGCGTAGTACAGGGAAGCTCTGGGGCCAACGTCCTGACTTTC. Filled out from reference TRBV9 and TRBJ2-6, the complete variable domain reads DSGVTQTPKHLITATGQRVTLRCSPRSGDLSVYWYQQSLDQGLQFLIQYYNGEERAKGNILERFSAQQFPDLHSELNLSSLELGDSALYFCASSVVQGSSGANVLTFGAGSRLTVL.

This rearrangement joins TRBV15 to TRBJ2-1; D call uncertain. This CDR3 is built from 11 residues. The germline gives CDR1 LNHNV, CDR2 YYDKDF (reference sequence). Trimming removed 3 bases at V and 8 bases at J, with 5 bases between. The CDR3 DNA is TGTGCCACCAGCAGGGCCGATGAGCAGTTCTTC. This sequence encodes CATSRADEQFF. Based on the CDR3 plus reference TRBV15 and TRBJ2-1, the full variable domain is DAMVIQNPRYQVTQFGKPVTLSCSQTLNHNVMYWYQQKSSQAPKLLFHYYDKDFNNEADTPDNFQSRRPNTSFCFLDIRSPGLGDTAMYLCATSRADEQFFGPGTRLTVL.

The chain has TRBV9 and TRBJ2-1; 7 nucleotides align to TRBD1. The CDR3 extends over 18 amino acids. Looked up from germline, CDR1 is SGDLS and CDR2 is YYNGEE. J lost 9 bases, V lost 4 bases, and 22 bases had no gene match. The DNA of the CDR3 is TGTGCCAGCAGCCCCAGACCAGGGGGACAGAACCTACAGGTTGAGCAGTTCTTC. It specifies CASSPRPGGQNLQVEQFF.

This clone came up once. CDR3 bases: TGTGCCAGCAGACGGACAGGTCTAGCTAACTATGGCTACACCTTC. Translated, it gives CASRRTGLANYGYTF. This chain connects TRBV5-6 to TRBJ1-2; 7 bases align to TRBD1. The V gene end was trimmed by 5 bases and the J gene end by 0 bases; junction bases not matched to a gene: 7. The CDR3 spans 15 residues. Germline CDR1 SGHDT, CDR2 YYEEEE. The variable domain in full, completed from reference TRBV5-6 and TRBJ1-2, reads DAGVTQSPTHLIKTRGQQVTLRCSPKSGHDTVSWYQQALGQGPQFIFQYYEEEERQRGNFPDRFSGHQFPNYSSELNVNALLLGDSALYLCASRRTGLANYGYTFGSGTRLTVV.

The chain is built from TRBV6-5 and TRBJ1-2; the D gene is possibly TRBD1 (5 bases). The V gene's germline CDR1 is MNHEY and CDR2 SVGAGI. Trimming cost V 0 bases and J 6 bases, with 11 bases left between them. The CDR3 runs 14 residues. The CDR3 DNA sequence: TGTGCCAGCAGTTACTCGTCTAGGGGCCATGGCTACACCTTC. Its protein is CASSYSSRGHGYTF.

This clone has only one observation. The genes are TRBV27 and TRBJ2-7; 7 bases align to TRBD1. The CDR3 extends over 12 amino acids. Trimming at V came to 8 bases and at J to 2 bases, leaving 3 bases not matched to a gene. From germline, CDR1 is MNHEY and CDR2 SMNVEV (reference sequence). CDR3 in amino acids: CASRTGPYEQYF. The DNA for the CDR3 is TGTGCCAGCCGGACAGGTCCCTACGAGCAGTACTTC.

On this clone: At one of its ends the junction is not consistent with the germline gene, which may arise from a read error. The rearrangement uses TRBV9 and TRBJ1-2; the D gene is possibly TRBD1 (5 bases). Germline loops: CDR1 SGDLS, CDR2 YYNGEE. The CDR3 contains 13 residues. The CDR3 loop reads CASSVDAKGALHF. CDR3 nucleotides: TGTGCCAGCAGCGTAGACGCCAAAGGGGCCCTACACTTC.

This clone showed up just a few times. The chain carries TRBV6-5 and TRBJ2-7; D not resolved. CDR3 length: 14 residues. Germline values: CDR1 MNHEY, CDR2 SVGAGI. The V end lost 0 bases, the J end lost 2 bases, and 8 bases lay between the germline ends. The CDR3 sequence: CASSYSTAAYEQYF. The CDR3 DNA follows: TGTGCCAGCAGTTACTCGACGGCGGCCTACGAGCAGTACTTC.

The genes are TRBV28 and TRBJ2-6, with D uncertain. The germline V and J ends were trimmed by 2 bases and 5 bases, with 4 bases remaining between them. This CDR3 has 13 residues. Germline V gene sequence: CDR1 MDHEN, CDR2 SYDVKM. The CDR3 DNA reads as TGTGCCAGCAGTTTACGTAGGGCCAACGTCCTGACTTTC. Its translation: CASSLRRANVLTF.

The gene calls are TRBV11-2 and TRBJ2-7; no definite D call. The CDR3 loop spans 14 amino acids. Looked up from germline, CDR1 is SGHAT and CDR2 is FQNNGV. V lost 1 base and J lost 6, with 13 bases in between. CDR3 residues: CASSLGTFPSEQYF. The DNA for the CDR3 is TGTGCCAGCAGCTTAGGAACGTTCCCCAGCGAGCAGTACTTC.

V gene TRBV5-1 combines with J gene TRBJ2-5; TRBD2 matches at 10 bases. The CDR3 spans 14 residues. Germline-derived CDR1 and CDR2 are SGHRS and YFSETQ. The J segment lost 5 bases and the V segment lost 4 bases, leaving 5 bases of the junction unmatched. CDR3 amino acids: CASSAGLASETQYF. CDR3 sequence (DNA): TGCGCCAGCAGCGCGGGACTAGCGTCCGAGACCCAGTACTTC.

This chain uses TRBV19 with TRBJ1-5, with 10 bases identical to TRBD1. V shed 10 bases, J shed 2 bases, and the junction held 2 bases outside the gene matches. Germline CDR1 LNHDA, CDR2 SQIVND (reference sequence). The CDR3 runs to 13 residues. The CDR3 loop reads CATGTGGNQPQHF. CDR3 nucleotides: TGTGCCACCGGGACAGGGGGCAATCAGCCCCAGCATTTT.

The V call is TRBV27, the J call TRBJ2-5, with 11 bases lining up with TRBD2. The V gene's germline CDR1 is MNHEY and CDR2 SMNVEV (reference sequence). There are 16 residues in the CDR3. With 6 bases clipped from V and 4 bases from J, the junction kept 10 bases outside the gene matches. This CDR3 is CASRPRSGRAGETQYF. The CDR3 DNA reads as TGTGCCAGCAGACCTCGTAGCGGGAGGGCCGGAGAGACCCAGTACTTC.

The chain carries TRBV5-1 and TRBJ1-1; maybe TRBD1 (6 bases). Germline V gene lookup returns CDR1 SGHRS and CDR2 YFSETQ. This CDR3 comprises 15 residues. Trimming removed 2 bases from V and 0 bases from J, with 11 bases in between. CDR3 in DNA: TGCGCCAGCAGCTTACAGGGAGATATGAACACTGAAGCTTTCTTT. Protein sequence: CASSLQGDMNTEAFF.

This sequence joins TRBV7-9 and TRBJ1-5, with TRBD1 identical over 9 bases. Per the germline V gene, CDR1 is SEHNR and CDR2 is FQNEAQ (reference sequence). After removal of 5 bases from V and 4 bases from J, the junction contained 0 bases not matched to a gene. The CDR3 is made up of 13 amino acids. CDR3 residues: CASSGTGNQPQHF. The CDR3, as DNA: TGTGCCAGCAGCGGGACAGGGAATCAGCCCCAGCATTTT.

The chain has TRBV5-6 and TRBJ2-7; TRBD2 agrees at 15 bases. V lost 4 bases, J lost 5 bases, and 10 bases stayed unmatched. The germline V gene has CDR1 SGHDT and CDR2 YYEEEE. This CDR3 is 17 amino acids long. The CDR3 coding sequence is TGTGCCAGCAGCCCCGTCGGGACTAGCGGGAGGCCCCACGAGCAGTACTTC. Translation: CASSPVGTSGRPHEQYF.

The CDR3, as DNA: TGTGCCAGCAGCTTAGCCGGGGGACAGTACGAGCAGTACTTC. Translated: CASSLAGGQYEQYF. The rearrangement links TRBV7-8 to TRBJ2-7, with D perhaps matching TRBD1 (7 bases). V gave up 0 bases and J gave up 4 bases, with 10 bases separating them. The length of the CDR3 is 14 residues. CDR1 SGHVS and CDR2 FQNEAQ come from the germline V gene.

This clone was counted a single time. The V and J genes are TRBV7-6 and TRBJ1-5; 7 bases are a match to TRBD1. With 5 bases clipped from V and 7 bases from J, the junction kept 14 bases outside the gene matches. CDR1 SGHVS and CDR2 FNYEAQ come from the germline V gene. This CDR3 contains 16 residues. The CDR3 DNA sequence: TGTGCCAGCAGCATAGGACAGGCCGACTTAGGGCAGCCCCAGCATTTT. Encoded protein: CASSIGQADLGQPQHF.

CDR3 nucleotide sequence: TGTGCCAGTAGTAGACGGACAGATTTCACCGGGGAGCTGTTTTTT. Its protein product is CASSRRTDFTGELFF. The genes are TRBV19 and TRBJ2-2; maybe TRBD1 (6 bases). Germline V gene sequence: CDR1 LNHDA, CDR2 SQIVND (reference sequence). Trimming pared 4 bases from V and 4 bases from J, leaving 13 bases between. There are 15 residues in the CDR3.

The V call is TRBV6-5, the J call TRBJ1-2; D is uncertain. The CDR3 spans 15 residues. V was clipped by 6 bases and J by 0 bases, with 14 bases between them. The germline V gene has CDR1 MNHEY and CDR2 SVGAGI. DNA for the CDR3: TGTGCCAGCAGATCCACCAGGATTTCTAACTATGGCTACACCTTC. This gives the protein CASRSTRISNYGYTF.

The V and J genes are TRBV19 and TRBJ1-2, with D tentatively TRBD1 (5 bases). Trimming removed 6 bases at V and 10 bases at J, with 21 bases between. Germline V gives CDR1 LNHDA, CDR2 SQIVND (reference sequence). CDR3 length: 14 amino acids. In DNA, the CDR3 is TGTGCCAGTAGAGAAGGGGCACTGAGGCGTGACTACACCTTC. Its translation is CASREGALRRDYTF.

This chain uses TRBV7-9 with TRBJ2-1, with a weak D call TRBD2 (6 bases). This CDR3 is 14 amino acids long. V lost 4 bases to trimming and J lost 8 bases, with 15 bases between them. The germline gives CDR1 SEHNR, CDR2 FQNEAQ (reference sequence). This CDR3 is CASSSPGGIHEQFF. DNA of the CDR3: TGTGCCAGCAGCTCGCCTGGGGGGATACATGAGCAGTTCTTC.

The rearrangement joins TRBV30 to TRBJ1-2; TRBD1 agrees at 9 bases. The germline gives CDR1 GTSNPN, CDR2 SVGIG (reference sequence). This CDR3 has 21 residues. V lost 4 bases to trimming and J lost 2 bases; unmatched junction nucleotides: 26. CDR3 coding DNA: TGTGCCTGGATTCCTTTCGGGACAGGGAGTAATAGCCGAGCTCCGAACTATGGCTACACCTTC. This gives the protein CAWIPFGTGSNSRAPNYGYTF.

This chain links TRBV11-3 with TRBJ2-3, with 9 bases aligning to TRBD2. Unmatched junction bases numbered 5, after V lost 4 bases and J lost 0 bases. The CDR3 covers 16 residues. Germline CDR1 and CDR2: SGHNT and YENEEA. CDR3 sequence reads: CASSSGLARSTDTQYF. In DNA form, the CDR3 reads TGTGCCAGCAGCTCGGGACTAGCCCGTAGCACAGATACGCAGTATTTT. The whole variable domain, filled in from reference TRBV11-3 and TRBJ2-3, reads EAGVVQSPRYKIIEKKQPVAFWCNPISGHNTLYWYLQNLGQGPELLIRYENEEAVDDSQLPKDRFSAERLKGVDSTLKIQPAELGDSAVYLCASSSGLARSTDTQYFGPGTRLTVL.

The chain recombines TRBV18 with TRBJ2-7, with 8 bases identical to TRBD2. The junction had 12 bases not matched to a gene; V was cut back by 5 bases and J by 3 bases. CDR3 length: 16 amino acids. CDR1 is KGHSH, CDR2 LQKENI, per germline. The CDR3 DNA reads as TGTGCCAGCTCAGTGCGCAGCGGGGGAGTCGACTACGAGCAGTACTTC. As protein: CASSVRSGGVDYEQYF. Using reference TRBV18 and TRBJ2-7 for the parts outside the CDR3, the full variable domain is NAGVMQNPRHLVRRRGQEARLRCSPMKGHSHVYWYRQLPEEGLKFMVYLQKENIIDESGMPKERFSAEFPKEGPSILRIQQVVRGDSAAYFCASSVRSGGVDYEQYFGPGTRLTVT.

This chain uses TRBV7-9 with TRBJ2-3; 10 bases map to TRBD1. V lost 5 bases to trimming and J lost 4 bases; unmatched junction nucleotides: 9. The germline V gene has CDR1 SEHNR and CDR2 FQNEAQ (reference sequence). CDR3 size: 16 residues. Here the CDR3 DNA reads TGTGCCAGCAGCCGAGTGGGACAGGGGATCTCAGATACGCAGTATTTT. It specifies CASSRVGQGISDTQYF.

The V call is TRBV29-1, the J call TRBJ2-3, with a tentative D call TRBD1 (5 bases). There are 14 residues in the CDR3. V was pared by 5 bases and J by 8 bases, with 20 bases between. In germline, CDR1 is SQVTM, CDR2 ANQGSEA. CDR3 protein: CSVLEGAHQGTQYF. For the CDR3, the DNA is TGCAGCGTTCTGGAAGGGGCCCACCAGGGTACGCAGTATTTT.

This clone has only a few counts. V gene TRBV29-1 combines with J gene TRBJ2-3; 7 bases fit TRBD1. The CDR3 covers 14 residues. J gave up 2 bases and V 4 bases, and 6 bases lay outside the gene matches. Germline lookup yields CDR1 SQVTM and CDR2 ANQGSEA. The CDR3: CSVGLGGSTDTQYF. The DNA of the CDR3 is TGCAGCGTTGGTTTAGGGGGCTCCACAGATACGCAGTATTTT.

This clone occurred once. The chain uses TRBV7-2 and TRBJ2-7; 8 bases agree with TRBD1. CDR1 SGHTA and CDR2 FQGNSA come from the germline V gene. The CDR3 consists of 15 residues. J was trimmed by 7 bases and V by 4 bases; bases with no gene match: 12. CDR3 DNA sequence: TGTGCCAGCAGCTACGACAGGGGAGGTATCCAAGAGCAGTACTTC. Translating gives CASSYDRGGIQEQYF.

This chain uses TRBV14 with TRBJ1-6, with a tentative D call TRBD1 (6 bases). The CDR3 is made up of 15 amino acids. V gave up 3 bases and J gave up 5 bases, with 11 bases separating them. The germline V gene encodes CDR1 SGHDN and CDR2 FVKESK. The CDR3 here is CASSQGTHNNSPLHF. The CDR3 nucleotides are TGTGCCAGCAGCCAGGGGACACATAATAATTCACCCCTCCACTTT.

V gene TRBV25-1 combines with J gene TRBJ1-6; TRBD1 matches 9 bases. V was pared by 5 bases and J by 10 bases, with 6 bases of the junction left unmatched. The CDR3 runs 14 residues. CDR1 MGHDK and CDR2 SYGVNS come from the germline V gene. The CDR3 DNA reads as TGTGCCAGCAGTTGGGACAGGGTCGACTCACCCCTCCACTTT. Translating it yields CASSWDRVDSPLHF.

This chain links TRBV10-2 with TRBJ2-1, with 8 bases matching TRBD1. The CDR3 contains 14 residues. Germline trimming cut 6 bases from V and 0 bases from J; bases unmatched to any gene: 1. CDR1 WSHSY and CDR2 SAAADI come from the germline V gene. CDR3 sequence reads: CASRDRVSYNEQFF. The CDR3 region has the DNA TGCGCCAGCAGGGACAGGGTCTCCTACAATGAGCAGTTCTTC.